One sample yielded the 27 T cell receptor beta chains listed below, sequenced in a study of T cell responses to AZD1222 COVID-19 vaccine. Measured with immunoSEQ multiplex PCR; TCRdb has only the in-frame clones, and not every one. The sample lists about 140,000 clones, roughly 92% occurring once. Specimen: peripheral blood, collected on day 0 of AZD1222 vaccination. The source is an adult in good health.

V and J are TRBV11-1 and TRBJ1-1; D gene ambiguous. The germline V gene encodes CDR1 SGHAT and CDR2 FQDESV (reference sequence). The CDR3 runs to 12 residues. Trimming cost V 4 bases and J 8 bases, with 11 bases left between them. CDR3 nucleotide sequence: TGTGCCAGCAGCTGGAGAGGGCCCGAAGCTTTCTTT. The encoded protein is CASSWRGPEAFF. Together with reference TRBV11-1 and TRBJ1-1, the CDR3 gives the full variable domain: EAEVAQSPRYKITEKSQAVAFWCDPISGHATLYWYRQILGQGPELLVQFQDESVVDDSQLPKDRFSAERLKGVDSTLKIQPAELGDSAMYLCASSWRGPEAFFGQGTRLTVV.

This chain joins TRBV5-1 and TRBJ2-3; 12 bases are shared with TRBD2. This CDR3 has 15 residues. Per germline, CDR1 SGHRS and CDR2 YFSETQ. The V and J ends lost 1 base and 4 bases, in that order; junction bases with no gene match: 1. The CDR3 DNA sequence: TGCGCCAGCAGCTTGCCTAGCGGGGGGGCAGATACGCAGTATTTT. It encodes CASSLPSGGADTQYF.

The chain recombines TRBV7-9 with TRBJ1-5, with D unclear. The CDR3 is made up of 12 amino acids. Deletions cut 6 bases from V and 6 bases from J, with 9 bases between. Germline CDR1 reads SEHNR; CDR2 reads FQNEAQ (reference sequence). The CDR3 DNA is TGTGCCAGCAGTCCCGATGGTCAGCCCCAGCATTTT. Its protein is CASSPDGQPQHF. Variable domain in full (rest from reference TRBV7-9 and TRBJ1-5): DTGVSQNPRHKITKRGQNVTFRCDPISEHNRLYWYRQTLGQGPEFLTYFQNEAQLEKSRLLSDRFSAERPKGSFSTLEIQRTEQGDSAMYLCASSPDGQPQHFGDGTRLSIL.

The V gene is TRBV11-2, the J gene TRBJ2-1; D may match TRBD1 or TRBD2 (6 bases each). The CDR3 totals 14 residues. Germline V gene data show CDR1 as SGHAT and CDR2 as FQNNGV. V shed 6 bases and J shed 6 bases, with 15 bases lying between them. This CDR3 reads CASRRGAGFNEQFF. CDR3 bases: TGTGCCAGCAGGAGGGGGGCCGGGTTCAATGAGCAGTTCTTC.

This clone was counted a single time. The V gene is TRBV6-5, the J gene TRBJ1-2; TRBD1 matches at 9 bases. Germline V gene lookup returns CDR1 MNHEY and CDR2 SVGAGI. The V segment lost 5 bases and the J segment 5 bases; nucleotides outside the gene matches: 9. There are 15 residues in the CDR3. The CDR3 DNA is TGTGCCAGCAGTACACAGGGGGCGCATCCGTATGGCTACACCTTC. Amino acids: CASSTQGAHPYGYTF.

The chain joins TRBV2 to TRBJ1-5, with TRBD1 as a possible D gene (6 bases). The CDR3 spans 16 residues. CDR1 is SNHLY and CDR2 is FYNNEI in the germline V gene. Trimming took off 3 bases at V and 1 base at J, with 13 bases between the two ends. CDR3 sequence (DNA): TGTGCCAGCAGTGAGGGGCAGGGGAGAAGCAATCAGCCCCAGCATTTT. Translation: CASSEGQGRSNQPQHF.

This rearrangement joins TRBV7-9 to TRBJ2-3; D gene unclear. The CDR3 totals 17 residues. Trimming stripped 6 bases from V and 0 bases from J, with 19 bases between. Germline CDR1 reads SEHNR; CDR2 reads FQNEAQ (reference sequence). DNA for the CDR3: TGTGCCAGCAGTATGGATCGGCCTAGTCCAAGCACAGATACGCAGTATTTT. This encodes CASSMDRPSPSTDTQYF. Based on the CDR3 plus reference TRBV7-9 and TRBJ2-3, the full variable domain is DTGVSQNPRHKITKRGQNVTFRCDPISEHNRLYWYRQTLGQGPEFLTYFQNEAQLEKSRLLSDRFSAERPKGSFSTLEIQRTEQGDSAMYLCASSMDRPSPSTDTQYFGPGTRLTVL.

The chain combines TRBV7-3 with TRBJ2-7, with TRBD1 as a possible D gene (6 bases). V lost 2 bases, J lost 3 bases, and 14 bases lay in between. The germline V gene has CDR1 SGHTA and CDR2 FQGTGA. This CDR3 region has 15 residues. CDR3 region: CASSLDAIRGYEQYF. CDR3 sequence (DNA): TGTGCCAGCAGCTTAGACGCTATCAGGGGCTACGAGCAGTACTTC.

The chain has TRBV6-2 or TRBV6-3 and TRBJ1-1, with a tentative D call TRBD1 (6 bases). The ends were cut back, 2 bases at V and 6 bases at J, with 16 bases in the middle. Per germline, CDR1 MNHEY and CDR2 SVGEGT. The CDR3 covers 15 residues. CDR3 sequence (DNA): TGTGCCAGCAGTTACGAGGGGGGGAGGGCGGCTGAAGCTTTCTTT. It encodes CASSYEGGRAAEAFF.

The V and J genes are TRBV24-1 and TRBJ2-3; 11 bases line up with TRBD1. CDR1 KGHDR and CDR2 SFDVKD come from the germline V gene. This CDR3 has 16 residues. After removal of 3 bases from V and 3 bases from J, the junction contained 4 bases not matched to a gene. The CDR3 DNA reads TGTGCCACCAGTGATCCCGGGACAGGGGGGACAGATACGCAGTATTTT. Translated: CATSDPGTGGTDTQYF.

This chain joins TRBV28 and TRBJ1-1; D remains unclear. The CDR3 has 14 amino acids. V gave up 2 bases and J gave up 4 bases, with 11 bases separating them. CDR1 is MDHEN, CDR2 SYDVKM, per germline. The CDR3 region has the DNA TGTGCCAGCAGTTTAATCCGCACGAGCACTGAAGCTTTCTTT. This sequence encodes CASSLIRTSTEAFF.

CDR3 protein: CSASIWGVDTGELFF. The CDR3 region has the DNA TGCAGTGCTAGTATCTGGGGGGTCGACACCGGGGAGCTGTTTTTT. This chain links TRBV20-1 with TRBJ2-2, with D perhaps TRBD2 (6 bases). This CDR3 region has 15 residues. In germline, CDR1 is DFQATT, CDR2 SNEGSKA (reference sequence). The V end lost 3 bases, the J end lost 3 bases, and 14 bases lay between the germline ends.

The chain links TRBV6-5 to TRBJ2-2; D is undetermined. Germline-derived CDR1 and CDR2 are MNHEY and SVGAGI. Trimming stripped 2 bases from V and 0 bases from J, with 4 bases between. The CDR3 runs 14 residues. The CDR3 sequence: CASSYIANTGELFF. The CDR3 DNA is TGTGCCAGCAGTTACATCGCGAACACCGGGGAGCTGTTTTTT.

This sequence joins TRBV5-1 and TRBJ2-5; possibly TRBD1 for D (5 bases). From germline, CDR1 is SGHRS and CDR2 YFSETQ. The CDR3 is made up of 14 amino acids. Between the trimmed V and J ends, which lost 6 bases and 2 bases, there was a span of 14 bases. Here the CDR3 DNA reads TGCGCCAGCAACGCCAGGGTCGAACAAGAGACCCAGTACTTC. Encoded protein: CASNARVEQETQYF.

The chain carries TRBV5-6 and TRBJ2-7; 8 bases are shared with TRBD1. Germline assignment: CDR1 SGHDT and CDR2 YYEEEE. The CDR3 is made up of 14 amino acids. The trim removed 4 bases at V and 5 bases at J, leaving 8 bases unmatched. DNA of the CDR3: TGTGCCAGCAGCGGGCAGGGGGCAGGGGACGAGCAGTACTTC. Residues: CASSGQGAGDEQYF.

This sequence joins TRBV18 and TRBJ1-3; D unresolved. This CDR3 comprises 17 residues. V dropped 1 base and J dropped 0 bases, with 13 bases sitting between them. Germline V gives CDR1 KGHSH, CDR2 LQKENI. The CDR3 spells CASSPLGQTSSGNTIYF. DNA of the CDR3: TGTGCCAGCTCACCACTCGGTCAGACCTCCTCTGGAAACACCATATATTTT.

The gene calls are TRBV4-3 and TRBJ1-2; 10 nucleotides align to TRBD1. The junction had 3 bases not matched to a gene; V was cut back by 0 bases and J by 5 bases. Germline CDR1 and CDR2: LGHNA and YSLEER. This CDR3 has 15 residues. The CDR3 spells CASSQDGTGVYGYTF. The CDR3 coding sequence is TGCGCCAGCAGCCAAGATGGGACAGGGGTATATGGCTACACCTTC.

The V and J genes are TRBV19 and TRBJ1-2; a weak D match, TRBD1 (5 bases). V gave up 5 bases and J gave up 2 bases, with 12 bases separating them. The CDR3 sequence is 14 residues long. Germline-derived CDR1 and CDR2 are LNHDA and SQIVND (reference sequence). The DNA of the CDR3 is TGTGCCAGTAGTCGACGGGGACCAAACTATGGCTACACCTTC. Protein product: CASSRRGPNYGYTF.

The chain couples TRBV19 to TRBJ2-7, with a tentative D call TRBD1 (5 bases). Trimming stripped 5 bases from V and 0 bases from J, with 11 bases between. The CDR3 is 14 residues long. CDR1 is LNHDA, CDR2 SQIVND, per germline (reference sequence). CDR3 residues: CASSSLDSSYEQYF. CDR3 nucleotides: TGTGCCAGTAGTTCCTTAGACAGCTCCTACGAGCAGTACTTC.

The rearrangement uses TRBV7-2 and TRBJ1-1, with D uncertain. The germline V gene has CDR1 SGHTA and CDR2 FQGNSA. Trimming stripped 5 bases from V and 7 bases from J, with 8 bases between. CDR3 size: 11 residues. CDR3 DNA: TGTGCCAGCAGCCTTTCCCTTGAAGCTTTCTTT. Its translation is CASSLSLEAFF.

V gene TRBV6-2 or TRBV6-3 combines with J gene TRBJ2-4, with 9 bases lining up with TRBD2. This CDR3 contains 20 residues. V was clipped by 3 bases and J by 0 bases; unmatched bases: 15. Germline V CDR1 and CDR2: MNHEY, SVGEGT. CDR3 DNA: TGTGCCAGCAGTTATAGGCGGGAGGGCCCGGGAATACTAGCCAAAAACATTCAGTACTTC. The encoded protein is CASSYRREGPGILAKNIQYF.

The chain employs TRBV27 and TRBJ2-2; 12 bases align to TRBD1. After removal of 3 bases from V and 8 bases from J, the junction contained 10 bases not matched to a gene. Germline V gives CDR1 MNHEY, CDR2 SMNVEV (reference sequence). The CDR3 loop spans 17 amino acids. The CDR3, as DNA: TGTGCCAGCAGTTTCCTTCGGGACAGGGGGCGTGGTGGGGAGCTGTTTTTT. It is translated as CASSFLRDRGRGGELFF.

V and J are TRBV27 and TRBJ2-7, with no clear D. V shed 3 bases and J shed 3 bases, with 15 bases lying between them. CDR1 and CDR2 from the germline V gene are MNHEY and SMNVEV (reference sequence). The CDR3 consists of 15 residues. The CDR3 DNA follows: TGTGCCAGCAGTTTCAAGGACGGAACCAACTACGAGCAGTACTTC. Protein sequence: CASSFKDGTNYEQYF.

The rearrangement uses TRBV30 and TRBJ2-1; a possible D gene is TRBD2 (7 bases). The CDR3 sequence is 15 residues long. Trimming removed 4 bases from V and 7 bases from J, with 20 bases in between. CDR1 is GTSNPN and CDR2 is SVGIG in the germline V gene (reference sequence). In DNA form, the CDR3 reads TGTGCCTGGAAAAGCGGGACATGGGTTAGGAATGAGCAGTTCTTC. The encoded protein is CAWKSGTWVRNEQFF.

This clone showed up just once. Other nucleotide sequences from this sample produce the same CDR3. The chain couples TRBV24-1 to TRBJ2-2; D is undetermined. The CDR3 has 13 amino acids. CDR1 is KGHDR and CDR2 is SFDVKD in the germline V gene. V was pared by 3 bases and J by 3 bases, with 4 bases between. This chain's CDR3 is CATSDPDTGELFF. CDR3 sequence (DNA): TGTGCCACCAGTGATCCTGACACCGGGGAGCTGTTTTTT.

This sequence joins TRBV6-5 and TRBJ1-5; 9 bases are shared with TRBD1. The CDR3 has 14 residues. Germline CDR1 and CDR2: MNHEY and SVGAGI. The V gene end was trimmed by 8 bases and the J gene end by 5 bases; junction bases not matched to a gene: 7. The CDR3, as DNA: TGTGCCAGCGCACACAGGGGGCTATATCAGCCCCAGCATTTT. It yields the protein CASAHRGLYQPQHF.

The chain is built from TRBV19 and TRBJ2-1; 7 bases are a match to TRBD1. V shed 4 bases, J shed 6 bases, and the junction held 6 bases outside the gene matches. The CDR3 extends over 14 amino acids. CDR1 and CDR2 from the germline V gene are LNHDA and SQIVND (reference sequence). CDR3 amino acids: CASSTLDRVNEQFF. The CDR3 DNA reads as TGTGCCAGTAGTACGCTCGACAGGGTCAATGAGCAGTTCTTC.